This T cell receptor (beta chain) was retrieved from a study of monozygotic twins with inflammatory bowel disease. Germline V gives CDR1 SGHTA, CDR2 FQGNSA. The CDR3 length is 12 residues. TCRdb reworked the 5' RACE reads into one entry per CDR3 protein, no DNA. This sample's table has approximately 400,000 distinct CDR3 sequences. The chain combines TRBV7-2 with TRBJ1-4; TCRdb outputs TRBD1, but without DNA this stays unchecked. Specimen: blood. The sequence was obtained from a human donor with ulcerative colitis or Crohn's disease, or a healthy co-twin of an affected twin (not recorded which). CDR3: CASSWGSKKLFF.